Shown below are 25 T cell receptor beta chains from a single sample sequenced in a study of somatic mutations in cytotoxic T cells in rheumatoid arthritis (TCRdb year 2017). Libraries came from the immunoSEQ multiplex PCR assay. TCRdb retrieved this table from immuneACCESS and kept in-frame rearrangements only. Not all clones are present; in checked studies, unresolved V genes account for under half, and no reason is known for the remainder. Across this sample there are 15,000 or so clones, with 70% to 80% seen only once. The ten largest clones add up to around 27% of the sample. Source material: CD8+ T cells sorted from blood. These receptors originate from an adult with rheumatoid arthritis.

This clone occurred a few times. This chain uses TRBV30 with TRBJ1-2; a possible D gene is TRBD1 (6 bases). Trimming took 3 bases from V and 8 from J, leaving 10 bases between them. Germline loops: CDR1 GTSNPN, CDR2 SVGIG (reference sequence). This CDR3 comprises 11 residues. CDR3 sequence (DNA): TGTGCCTGGAGGGCAGGACAGGGCTACACCTTC. The encoded protein is CAWRAGQGYTF.

This clone showed up just a few times. The genes are TRBV4-1 and TRBJ2-1; the D gene is possibly TRBD1 (5 bases). V was cut by 0 bases and J by 3 bases, with 12 bases left in between. Per the germline V gene, CDR1 is MGHRA and CDR2 is YSYEKL. The CDR3 is made up of 16 amino acids. In DNA form, the CDR3 reads TGCGCCAGCAGCCAAGAAGAGAGACAGATCTACAATGAGCAGTTCTTC. Translation: CASSQEERQIYNEQFF.

The chain links TRBV27 to TRBJ2-1, with TRBD1 matching over 8 bases. This CDR3 is 16 amino acids long. The ends lost 6 bases at V and 5 bases at J; junction bases unmatched: 12. Germline CDR1 and CDR2: MNHEY and SMNVEV (reference sequence). The CDR3 reads CASSRQTGGVNNEQFF. The CDR3 DNA follows: TGTGCCAGCAGCCGACAAACAGGGGGTGTTAACAATGAGCAGTTCTTC.

This sequence joins TRBV2 and TRBJ2-1; 12 bases line up with TRBD2. Germline CDR1 is SNHLY and CDR2 is FYNNEI. The CDR3 runs to 16 residues. Trimming removed 6 bases from V and 4 bases from J; junction bases left unmatched: 7. DNA of the CDR3: TGTGCCAGCAGGAAACTAGCGGGGGGTCAGTACAATGAGCAGTTCTTC. This encodes CASRKLAGGQYNEQFF.

The chain couples TRBV10-2 to TRBJ1-4; D is perhaps TRBD1 (5 bases). Germline CDR1 is WSHSY and CDR2 is SAAADI. CDR3 length: 14 amino acids. Trimming removed 8 bases from V and 0 bases from J, with 10 bases in between. In DNA, the CDR3 is TGCGCCAGCCGGTCAGGGCCAACTAATGAAAAACTGTTTTTT. Protein product: CASRSGPTNEKLFF.

The chain uses TRBV10-3 and TRBJ1-5; D is unclear. The germline V and J ends were trimmed by 0 bases and 4 bases, with 7 bases remaining between them. The CDR3 is 14 amino acids. Germline V gives CDR1 ENHRY, CDR2 SYGVKD. The CDR3 nucleotides read TGTGCCATCAGTGAGTCTTTGGGAAATCAGCCCCAGCATTTT. Translated, it gives CAISESLGNQPQHF.

The chain carries TRBV7-8 and TRBJ1-5; D perhaps matches TRBD1 (6 bases). Looked up from germline, CDR1 is SGHVS and CDR2 is FQNEAQ. Trimming took off 3 bases at V and 0 bases at J, with 15 bases between the two ends. This CDR3 is built from 17 residues. The CDR3 reads CASSFSRGGVSNQPQHF. The CDR3 DNA reads TGTGCCAGCAGCTTTTCGAGGGGGGGGGTTAGCAATCAGCCCCAGCATTTT.

The rearrangement links TRBV28 to TRBJ1-6; TRBD1 matches at 9 bases. V lost 3 bases, J lost 7 bases, and 16 bases stayed unmatched. The germline CDR1 and CDR2 sequences are MDHEN and SYDVKM. CDR3 length: 19 amino acids. The DNA of the CDR3 is TGTGCCAGCAGTTTTCCCCGGGACAGGGAGCGGTGGAAGAATTCACCCCTCCACTTT. It specifies CASSFPRDRERWKNSPLHF. The full variable domain, with the rest looked up from reference TRBV28 and TRBJ1-6, is DVKVTQSSRYLVKRTGEKVFLECVQDMDHENMFWYRQDPGLGLRLIYFSYDVKMKEKGDIPEGYSVSREKKERFSLILESASTNQTSMYLCASSFPRDRERWKNSPLHFGNGTRLTVT.

The rearrangement joins TRBV30 to TRBJ2-3; 12 positions match TRBD2. The germline gives CDR1 GTSNPN, CDR2 SVGIG (reference sequence). CDR3 length: 16 residues. With V trimmed by 1 base and J by 0 bases, 2 bases remained unmatched. Here the CDR3 reads CAWSETSGGSTDTQYF. CDR3 sequence (DNA): TGTGCCTGGAGTGAGACTAGCGGGGGAAGCACAGATACGCAGTATTTT.

The CDR3 DNA reads as TGCGCCAGCAGCCAAGCCCTCAGGGGGGCCTACTACGAGCAGTACTTC. Translated: CASSQALRGAYYEQYF. The V call is TRBV4-1, the J call TRBJ2-7; a weak D match, TRBD1 (7 bases). Germline loops: CDR1 MGHRA, CDR2 YSYEKL. The length of the CDR3 is 16 residues. Trimming cost V 1 base and J 3 bases, with 16 bases left between them.

This clone turned up a few times. V and J are TRBV28 and TRBJ2-7, with 7 bases identical to TRBD1. V gave up 3 bases and J gave up 5 bases; unmatched junction bases: 10. Germline CDR1 is MDHEN and CDR2 is SYDVKM. CDR3 length equals 15 residues. The CDR3 sequence: CASSLGRGLSNEQYF. As DNA, the CDR3 is TGTGCCAGCAGTTTGGGCAGGGGGTTGAGTAACGAGCAGTACTTC.

The chain couples TRBV10-3 to TRBJ2-5; 10 bases are a match to TRBD2. CDR1 ENHRY and CDR2 SYGVKD come from the germline V gene. The V segment lost 7 bases and the J segment 5 bases; nucleotides outside the gene matches: 10. The CDR3 extends over 15 amino acids. The CDR3 DNA is TGTGCCATCACCAAAAGCGGGGGGGCCGGGGAGACCCAGTACTTC. Translated: CAITKSGGAGETQYF.

This CDR3 reads CASSPRTGGGNEQFF. CDR3 DNA sequence: TGCGCCAGCAGCCCTCGGACAGGGGGAGGAAATGAGCAGTTCTTC. This chain uses TRBV4-1 with TRBJ2-1, with TRBD1 matching 10 bases. The CDR3 totals 15 residues. Trimming cost V 4 bases and J 7 bases; bases outside gene matches: 7. Germline assignment: CDR1 MGHRA and CDR2 YSYEKL.

The V call is TRBV29-1, the J call TRBJ1-2; D unclear. CDR1 is SQVTM, CDR2 ANQGSEA, per germline. Trimming removed 2 bases at V and 8 bases at J, with 18 bases between. CDR3 size: 14 residues. CDR3 region: CSVEFVGKNSGYTF. The CDR3, as DNA: TGCAGCGTTGAATTTGTAGGGAAAAACAGCGGCTACACCTTC.

The chain has TRBV2 and TRBJ2-3; TRBD2 matches at 9 bases. Germline CDR1 and CDR2: SNHLY and FYNNEI. With V trimmed by 8 bases and J by 4 bases, 4 bases remained unmatched. The CDR3 runs to 13 residues. CDR3 sequence reads: CASSRGRADTQYF. The CDR3 DNA reads as TGTGCCAGCTCGCGCGGGAGGGCAGATACGCAGTATTTT.

The genes are TRBV7-9 and TRBJ1-2; D is ambiguous. Germline loops: CDR1 SEHNR, CDR2 FQNEAQ (reference sequence). The CDR3 extends over 15 amino acids. Trimming stripped 5 bases from V and 4 bases from J, with 17 bases between. CDR3 DNA: TGTGCCAGCAGCCCCCACGGCGCGGGTCCCTATGGCTACACCTTC. Translation: CASSPHGAGPYGYTF.

The CDR3, as DNA: TGTGCCAGCAGTGAAGCCCCCACAGGGGTCTACTATGGCTACACCTTC. It yields the protein CASSEAPTGVYYGYTF. V and J are TRBV6-1 and TRBJ1-2; 7 nucleotides agree with TRBD1. This CDR3 has 16 amino acids. Germline CDR1 and CDR2: MNHNS and SASEGT. Trimming removed 0 bases from V and 3 bases from J; junction bases left unmatched: 7.

V usage is TRBV19 and J usage is TRBJ1-1; D not certain. Germline V gives CDR1 LNHDA, CDR2 SQIVND (reference sequence). This CDR3 comprises 15 residues. The ends were cut back, 0 bases at V and 6 bases at J, with 14 bases in the middle. The CDR3 DNA follows: TGTGCCAGTAGTATAGATCTGGGAGTGAATGCTGAAGCTTTCTTT. Its translation: CASSIDLGVNAEAFF.

The chain has TRBV27 and TRBJ2-7, with D perhaps matching TRBD2 (5 bases). The CDR3 loop spans 16 amino acids. V was clipped by 3 bases and J by 3 bases, with 18 bases between them. Germline lookup yields CDR1 MNHEY and CDR2 SMNVEV (reference sequence). CDR3: CASSLALTDEGYEQYF. CDR3 bases: TGTGCCAGCAGTTTGGCCCTCACAGACGAGGGCTACGAGCAGTACTTC.

This clone came up a few times. The rearrangement links TRBV6-4 to TRBJ1-6; D not resolved. Germline values: CDR1 MRHNA, CDR2 SNTAGT. This CDR3 contains 14 residues. Trimming cost V 0 bases and J 10 bases, with 10 bases left between them. CDR3 sequence (DNA): TGTGCCAGCAGTGACTCGACATCGGGATCACCCCTCCACTTT. This sequence encodes CASSDSTSGSPLHF.

The rearrangement uses TRBV29-1 and TRBJ1-5; 7 bases agree with TRBD1. Looked up from germline, CDR1 is SQVTM and CDR2 is ANQGSEA. The CDR3 length is 15 residues. The ends lost 0 bases at V and 4 bases at J; junction bases unmatched: 6. CDR3 region: CSVEEDRLRNQPQHF. CDR3 nucleotide sequence: TGCAGCGTTGAAGAGGACAGGCTGAGGAATCAGCCCCAGCATTTT.

This sequence joins TRBV6-5 and TRBJ1-2, with 7 positions matching TRBD1. Germline lookup yields CDR1 MNHEY and CDR2 SVGAGI. The CDR3 runs 14 residues. The V segment lost 5 bases and the J segment 1 base; nucleotides outside the gene matches: 4. CDR3: CASSDYRGNYGYTF. The CDR3, as DNA: TGTGCCAGCAGTGACTACAGGGGTAACTATGGCTACACCTTC.

The rearrangement joins TRBV30 to TRBJ1-4; tentatively, D is TRBD1 (5 bases). V dropped 7 bases and J dropped 8 bases, with 17 bases sitting between them. Germline V gives CDR1 GTSNPN, CDR2 SVGIG (reference sequence). This CDR3 has 13 residues. The CDR3 loop is CAFAGQRREKLFF. Here the CDR3 DNA reads TGTGCCTTCGCGGGGCAGAGGAGAGAAAAACTGTTTTTT.

The chain recombines TRBV19 with TRBJ2-3; the match to TRBD2 covers 7 bases. Germline V gene sequence: CDR1 LNHDA, CDR2 SQIVND (reference sequence). The CDR3 is 17 amino acids. Trimming took 4 bases from V and 2 from J; bases not matched to a gene: 12. The CDR3 is CASSTSLLASATDTQYF. The CDR3 nucleotides are TGTGCCAGTAGTACCTCTTTACTAGCGTCGGCCACAGATACGCAGTATTTT.

The chain carries TRBV4-2 and TRBJ2-1; 12 bases fit TRBD2. Per the germline V gene, CDR1 is LGHNA and CDR2 is YNFKEQ. The CDR3 covers 16 residues. V lost 0 bases to trimming and J lost 9 bases; unmatched junction nucleotides: 6. The CDR3 DNA reads TGTGCCAGCAGCCAAGAGCTAGCGGGGGGGCGGGGTGAGCAGTTCTTC. It yields the protein CASSQELAGGRGEQFF.